This T cell receptor (beta chain) derives from a study of cytomegalovirus exposure and HLA in healthy donors. The wider study: The approximately 610 first-cohort repertoires shared a platform with the roughly 110 validation repertoires, as reported in a later analysis. The study's findings and limits: There were about 160 TCR beta chains listed as cytomegalovirus-associated.

Measured with immunoSEQ multiplex PCR; TCRdb has only the in-frame clones, and not every one. The sample includes 300,000 to 400,000 clones, 80% to 90% of them seen just once. As to this clone: No antigen is known for it.

V lost 1 base, J lost 2 bases, and 11 bases lay in between. The CDR3 loop spans 16 amino acids. The V gene's germline CDR1 is LNHNV and CDR2 YYDKDF (reference sequence). This sequence originates from a woman younger than 35 in good health and CMV-seronegative. V usage is TRBV15 and J usage is TRBJ2-2, with a tentative D call TRBD2 (6 bases). The material sequenced was PBMCs. The CDR3 DNA sequence: TGTGCCACCAGCAGAGTCGGGACTCGAAACACCGGGGAGCTGTTTTTT. Protein sequence: CATSRVGTRNTGELFF.